This TCR beta chain was obtained from a study of blood T cell repertoires in COVID-19. In Cohort 3, a recovered donor had either two negative PCRs, clearance, or symptom resolution. V gave up 7 bases and J gave up 3 bases; unmatched junction bases: 0. The CDR3 has 12 amino acids. CDR1 and CDR2 from the germline V gene are SGDLS and YYNGEE. Authors' analysis steps: By means of reference gene primer amplification, nucleated cell counts were estimated. TCRdb's copy holds only in-frame clones and misses some; the assay was immunoSEQ multiplex PCR. The DNA gave D and trimming, while V, J and clone size come from that table. The sample lists fewer than 400,000 clones; 87% were seen once.

The sample was PBMCs or T cells enriched from blood (not recorded which). This TCR was sampled from a woman younger than 35 who had recovered from COVID-19. This sequence joins TRBV9 and TRBJ2-2, with 7 bases lining up with TRBD2. The DNA for the CDR3 is TGTGCCAGCGGACTAGACACCGGGGAGCTGTTTTTT. It specifies CASGLDTGELFF.